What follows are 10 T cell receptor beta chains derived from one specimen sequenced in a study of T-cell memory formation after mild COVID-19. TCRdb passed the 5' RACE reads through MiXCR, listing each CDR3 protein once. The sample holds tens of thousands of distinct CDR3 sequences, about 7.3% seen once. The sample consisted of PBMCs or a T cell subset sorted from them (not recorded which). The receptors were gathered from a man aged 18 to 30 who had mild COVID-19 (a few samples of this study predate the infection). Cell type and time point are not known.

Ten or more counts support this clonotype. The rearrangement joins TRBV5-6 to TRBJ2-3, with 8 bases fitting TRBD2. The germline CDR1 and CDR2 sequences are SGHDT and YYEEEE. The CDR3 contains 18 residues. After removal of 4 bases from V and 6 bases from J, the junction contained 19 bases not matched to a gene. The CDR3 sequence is CASSITPGRGVSEDTQYF. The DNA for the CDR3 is TGTGCCAGCAGCATCACTCCCGGGCGGGGGGTATCTGAGGATACGCAGTATTTT.

This CDR3 is CASSLWGRSGTEAFF. The CDR3 DNA reads as TGTGCCAGCTCCCTTTGGGGAAGGTCGGGCACTGAAGCTTTCTTT. The chain links TRBV12-3 or TRBV12-4 to TRBJ1-1; D call uncertain. This CDR3 contains 15 residues. Trimming stripped 8 bases from V and 4 bases from J, with 20 bases between.

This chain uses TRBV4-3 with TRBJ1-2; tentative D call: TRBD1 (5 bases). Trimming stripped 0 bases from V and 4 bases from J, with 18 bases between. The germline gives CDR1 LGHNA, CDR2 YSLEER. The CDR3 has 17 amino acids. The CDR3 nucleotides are TGCGCCAGCAGCCAAGAATCAAGACCTCGGGGACTCTATGGCTACACCTTC. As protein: CASSQESRPRGLYGYTF.

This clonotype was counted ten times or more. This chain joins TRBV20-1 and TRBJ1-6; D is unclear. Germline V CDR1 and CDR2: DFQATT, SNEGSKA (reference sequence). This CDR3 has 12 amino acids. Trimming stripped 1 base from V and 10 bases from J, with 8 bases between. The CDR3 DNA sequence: TGCAGTGCTAGAGGTGGGAGATCACCCCTCCACTTT. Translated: CSARGGRSPLHF.

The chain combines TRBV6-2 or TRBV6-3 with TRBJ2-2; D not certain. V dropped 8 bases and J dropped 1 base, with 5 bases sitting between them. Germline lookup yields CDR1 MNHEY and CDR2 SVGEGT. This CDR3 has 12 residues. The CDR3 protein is CASARNTGELFF. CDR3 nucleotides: TGTGCCAGCGCTCGGAACACCGGGGAGCTGTTTTTT.

As DNA, the CDR3 is TGTGCCAGCAGCAAAGTAATGGGGGCTTTTAGGAACACTGAAGCTTTCTTT. It is translated as CASSKVMGAFRNTEAFF. This sequence joins TRBV21-1 and TRBJ1-1; TRBD1, the table's D call, lacks a check against the DNA. TRBV21-1 is given as a pseudogene. The CDR3 sequence is 17 residues long.

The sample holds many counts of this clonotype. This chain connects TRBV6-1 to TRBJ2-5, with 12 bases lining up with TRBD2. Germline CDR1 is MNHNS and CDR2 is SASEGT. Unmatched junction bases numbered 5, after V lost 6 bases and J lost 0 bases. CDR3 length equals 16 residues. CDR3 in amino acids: CASSRLAGANQETQYF. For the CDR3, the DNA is TGTGCCAGCAGCCGACTAGCGGGGGCAAACCAAGAGACCCAGTACTTC.

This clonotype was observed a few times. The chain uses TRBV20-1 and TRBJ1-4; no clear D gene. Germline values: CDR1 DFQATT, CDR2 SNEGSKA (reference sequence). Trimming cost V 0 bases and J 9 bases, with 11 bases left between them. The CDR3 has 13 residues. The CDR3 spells CSARDPTGQKLFF. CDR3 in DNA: TGCAGTGCTAGAGACCCCACCGGGCAAAAACTGTTTTTT.

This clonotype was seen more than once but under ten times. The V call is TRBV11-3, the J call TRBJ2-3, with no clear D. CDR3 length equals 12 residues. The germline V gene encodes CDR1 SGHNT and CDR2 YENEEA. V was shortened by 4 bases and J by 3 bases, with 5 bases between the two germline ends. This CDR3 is CASSSQTDTQYF. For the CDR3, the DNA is TGTGCCAGCAGCTCACAGACAGATACGCAGTATTTT.

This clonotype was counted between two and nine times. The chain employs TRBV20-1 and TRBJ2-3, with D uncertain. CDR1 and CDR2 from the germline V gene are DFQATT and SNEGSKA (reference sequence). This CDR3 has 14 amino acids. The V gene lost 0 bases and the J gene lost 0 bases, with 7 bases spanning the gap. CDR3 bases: TGCAGTGCTAGAGATTCCACTAGCACAGATACGCAGTATTTT. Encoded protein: CSARDSTSTDTQYF.